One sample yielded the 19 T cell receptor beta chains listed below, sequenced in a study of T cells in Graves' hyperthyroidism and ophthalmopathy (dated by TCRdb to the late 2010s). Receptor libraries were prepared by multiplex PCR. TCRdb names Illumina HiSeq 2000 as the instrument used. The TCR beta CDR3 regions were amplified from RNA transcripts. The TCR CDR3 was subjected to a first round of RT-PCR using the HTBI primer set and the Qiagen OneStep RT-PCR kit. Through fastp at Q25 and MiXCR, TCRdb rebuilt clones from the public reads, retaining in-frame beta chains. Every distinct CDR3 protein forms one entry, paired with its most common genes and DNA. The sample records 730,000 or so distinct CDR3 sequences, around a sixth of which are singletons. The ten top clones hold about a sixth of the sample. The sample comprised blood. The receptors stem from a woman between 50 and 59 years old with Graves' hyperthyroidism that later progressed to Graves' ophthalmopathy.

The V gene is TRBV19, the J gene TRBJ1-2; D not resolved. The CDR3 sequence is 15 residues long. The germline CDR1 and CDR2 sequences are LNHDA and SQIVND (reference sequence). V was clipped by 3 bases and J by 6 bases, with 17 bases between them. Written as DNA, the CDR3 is TGTGCCAGTAGTATTAGTGGGGTCGCCGGCCATGGCTACACCTTC. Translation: CASSISGVAGHGYTF.

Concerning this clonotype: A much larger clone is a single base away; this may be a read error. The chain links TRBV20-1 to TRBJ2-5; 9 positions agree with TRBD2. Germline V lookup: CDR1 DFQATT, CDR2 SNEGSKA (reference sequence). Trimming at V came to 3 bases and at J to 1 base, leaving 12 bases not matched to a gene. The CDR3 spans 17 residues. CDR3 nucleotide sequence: TGCAGTGCTAGTCCCCCTTGGCTAGCGGGGCTCCAAGAGACCCAGTACTTC. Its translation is CSASPPWLAGLQETQYF.

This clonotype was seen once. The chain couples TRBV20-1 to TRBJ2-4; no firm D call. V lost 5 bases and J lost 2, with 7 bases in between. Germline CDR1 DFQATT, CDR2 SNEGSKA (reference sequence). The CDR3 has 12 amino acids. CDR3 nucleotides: TGCAGTGCTTCACTAACCAAAAACATTCAGTACTTC. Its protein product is CSASLTKNIQYF.

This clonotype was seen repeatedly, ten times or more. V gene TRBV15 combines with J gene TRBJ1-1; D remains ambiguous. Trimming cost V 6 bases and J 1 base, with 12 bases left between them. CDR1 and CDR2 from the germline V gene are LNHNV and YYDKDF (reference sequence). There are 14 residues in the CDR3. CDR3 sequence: CATSHGRTNTEAFF. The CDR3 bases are TGTGCCACCAGTCACGGACGGACGAACACTGAAGCTTTCTTT.

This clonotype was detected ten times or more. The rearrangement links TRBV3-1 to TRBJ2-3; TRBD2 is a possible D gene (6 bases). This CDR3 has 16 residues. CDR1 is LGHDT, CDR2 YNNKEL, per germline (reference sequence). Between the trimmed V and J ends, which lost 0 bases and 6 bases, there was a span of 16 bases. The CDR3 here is CASSQEGMAAGDTQYF. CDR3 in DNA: TGTGCCAGCAGCCAAGAGGGGATGGCCGCGGGGGATACGCAGTATTTT.

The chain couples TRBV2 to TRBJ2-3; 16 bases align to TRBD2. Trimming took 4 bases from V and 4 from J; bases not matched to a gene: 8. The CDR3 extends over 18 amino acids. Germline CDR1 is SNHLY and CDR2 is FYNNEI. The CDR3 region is CASSVSGTSGGGSDTQYF. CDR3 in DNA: TGTGCCAGCAGTGTTTCCGGGACTAGCGGGGGGGGTTCAGATACGCAGTATTTT. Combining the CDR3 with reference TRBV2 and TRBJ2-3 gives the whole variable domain EPEVTQTPSHQVTQMGQEVILRCVPISNHLYFYWYRQILGQKVEFLVSFYNNEISEKSEIFDDQFSVERPDGSNFTLKIRSTKLEDSAMYFCASSVSGTSGGGSDTQYFGPGTRLTVL.

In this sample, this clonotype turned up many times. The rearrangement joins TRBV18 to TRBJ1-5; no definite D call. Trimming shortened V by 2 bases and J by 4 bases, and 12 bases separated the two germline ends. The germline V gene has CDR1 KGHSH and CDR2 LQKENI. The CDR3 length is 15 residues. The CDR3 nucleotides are TGTGCCAGCTCACCATTCGGGGTCTCGAATCAGCCCCAGCATTTT. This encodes CASSPFGVSNQPQHF.

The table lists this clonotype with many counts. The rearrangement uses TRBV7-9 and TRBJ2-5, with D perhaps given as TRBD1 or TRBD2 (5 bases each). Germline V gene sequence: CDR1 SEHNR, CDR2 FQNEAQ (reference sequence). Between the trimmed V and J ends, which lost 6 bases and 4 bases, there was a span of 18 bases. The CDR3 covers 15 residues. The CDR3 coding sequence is TGTGCCAGCAGGCCCAGGGAGTCGAATCCAGAGACCCAGTACTTC. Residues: CASRPRESNPETQYF.

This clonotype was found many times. The CDR3 sequence: CASSQVAGTGNTIYF. In DNA form, the CDR3 reads TGTGCCAGCAGCCAGGTTGCGGGTACCGGAAACACCATATATTTT. This chain links TRBV3-1 with TRBJ1-3; D unclear. V gave up 3 bases and J gave up 4 bases, with 13 bases separating them. This CDR3 is built from 15 residues. Germline V gives CDR1 LGHDT, CDR2 YNNKEL (reference sequence).

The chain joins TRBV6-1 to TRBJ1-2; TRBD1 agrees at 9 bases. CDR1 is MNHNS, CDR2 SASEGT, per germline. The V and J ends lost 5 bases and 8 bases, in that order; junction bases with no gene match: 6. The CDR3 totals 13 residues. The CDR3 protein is CASSTGGAWGYTF. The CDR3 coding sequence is TGTGCCAGCAGTACAGGGGGCGCATGGGGCTACACCTTC.

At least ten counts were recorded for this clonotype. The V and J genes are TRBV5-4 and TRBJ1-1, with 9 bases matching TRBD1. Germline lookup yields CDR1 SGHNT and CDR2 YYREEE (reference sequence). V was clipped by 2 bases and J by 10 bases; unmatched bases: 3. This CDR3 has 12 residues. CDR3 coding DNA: TGTGCCAGCAGCTTAAGACAGGGGGGAGCTTTCTTT. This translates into CASSLRQGGAFF.

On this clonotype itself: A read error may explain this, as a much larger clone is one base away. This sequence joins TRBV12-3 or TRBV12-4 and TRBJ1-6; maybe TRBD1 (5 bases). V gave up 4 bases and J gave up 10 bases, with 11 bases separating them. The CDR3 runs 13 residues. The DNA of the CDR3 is TGTGCCAGCAGTTCCCGCGAGGGGTCACCCCTCCACTTT. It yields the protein CASSSREGSPLHF.

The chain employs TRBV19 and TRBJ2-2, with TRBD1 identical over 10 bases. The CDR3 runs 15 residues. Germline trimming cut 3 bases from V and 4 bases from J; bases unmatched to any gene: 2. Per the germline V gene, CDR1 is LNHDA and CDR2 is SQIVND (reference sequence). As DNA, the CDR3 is TGTGCCAGTAGTATTCGACAGGGGGCCACCGGGGAGCTGTTTTTT. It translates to CASSIRQGATGELFF.

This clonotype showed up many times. As DNA, the CDR3 is TGTGCTAGTGGCTTAACTCTCTCTAGCGGGGGCGGAGATACGCAGTATTTT. Its translation: CASGLTLSSGGGDTQYF. The chain is built from TRBV12-5 and TRBJ2-3, with 10 bases aligning to TRBD2. The CDR3 has 17 residues. Losses at the gene ends were 6 bases for V and 5 bases for J; bases not matched to a gene: 14. The germline V gene has CDR1 LGHNT and CDR2 FRNRAP.

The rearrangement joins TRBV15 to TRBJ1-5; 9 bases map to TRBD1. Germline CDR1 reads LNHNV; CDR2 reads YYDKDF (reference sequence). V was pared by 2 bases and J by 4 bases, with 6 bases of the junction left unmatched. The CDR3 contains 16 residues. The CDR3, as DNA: TGTGCCACCAGCAGAAAGGATGGACAGGGGAATCAGCCCCAGCATTTT. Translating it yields CATSRKDGQGNQPQHF.

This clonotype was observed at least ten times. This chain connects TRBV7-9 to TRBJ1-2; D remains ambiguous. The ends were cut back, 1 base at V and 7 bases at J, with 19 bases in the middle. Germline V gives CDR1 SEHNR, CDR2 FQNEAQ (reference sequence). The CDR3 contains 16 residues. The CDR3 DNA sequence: TGTGCCAGCAGCTTAGGGGTCGGTCTTCGGGCGGCTGGCTACACCTTC. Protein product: CASSLGVGLRAAGYTF.

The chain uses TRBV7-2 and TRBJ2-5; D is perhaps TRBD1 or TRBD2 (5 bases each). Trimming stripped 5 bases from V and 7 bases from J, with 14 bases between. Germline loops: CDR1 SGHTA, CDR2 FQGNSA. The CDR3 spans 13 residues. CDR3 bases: TGTGCCAGCAGCCCTCCGGGGCCCGCGACCCAGTACTTC. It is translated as CASSPPGPATQYF.

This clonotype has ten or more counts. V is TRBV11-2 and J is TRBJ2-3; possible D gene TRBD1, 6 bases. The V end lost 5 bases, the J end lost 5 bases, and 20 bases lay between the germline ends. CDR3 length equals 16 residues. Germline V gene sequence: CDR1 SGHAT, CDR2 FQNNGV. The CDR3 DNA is TGTGCCAGCAGCGTACTTGGGGCAGGGGTCGAAGATACGCAGTATTTT. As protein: CASSVLGAGVEDTQYF.

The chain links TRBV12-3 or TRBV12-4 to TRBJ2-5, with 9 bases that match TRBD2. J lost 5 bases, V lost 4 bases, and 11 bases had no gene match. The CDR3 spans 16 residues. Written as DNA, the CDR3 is TGTGCCAGCAGTTCGCGGCGGGGGGGCCTTGTGGAGACCCAGTACTTC. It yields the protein CASSSRRGGLVETQYF.